This entry concerns a single T cell receptor (beta chain). Its antigen remains unknown. The data derive from a study of T cells after yellow fever vaccination. Study results and limitations: Detected again after the booster were most primary-vaccination clones, at almost 97% CD4 and more than 70% CD8.

By 5'RACE template switching, TCR cDNA was produced, with a universal primer site and UMIs added in the process. A single record per CDR3 protein comes from TCRdb applying MiXCR to the 5' RACE reads. The data hold hundreds of thousands of distinct CDR3 sequences, with 9% to 15% observed a single time. The germline V gene has CDR1 SGHRS and CDR2 YFSETQ. The J segment lost 5 bases and the V segment lost 4 bases, leaving 20 bases of the junction unmatched. This CDR3 has 18 residues. The clonotype originates from a young man who received the YFV17D yellow fever vaccine. The source was PBMCs, collected on the day of the yellow fever booster vaccination. The gene calls are TRBV5-1 and TRBJ2-7; the match to TRBD1 covers 8 bases. Written as DNA, the CDR3 is TGCGCCAGCAGCCTATGGCCAGGACAGGGTACAGGGAACGACGAGCAGTACTTC. It codes for CASSLWPGQGTGNDEQYF.